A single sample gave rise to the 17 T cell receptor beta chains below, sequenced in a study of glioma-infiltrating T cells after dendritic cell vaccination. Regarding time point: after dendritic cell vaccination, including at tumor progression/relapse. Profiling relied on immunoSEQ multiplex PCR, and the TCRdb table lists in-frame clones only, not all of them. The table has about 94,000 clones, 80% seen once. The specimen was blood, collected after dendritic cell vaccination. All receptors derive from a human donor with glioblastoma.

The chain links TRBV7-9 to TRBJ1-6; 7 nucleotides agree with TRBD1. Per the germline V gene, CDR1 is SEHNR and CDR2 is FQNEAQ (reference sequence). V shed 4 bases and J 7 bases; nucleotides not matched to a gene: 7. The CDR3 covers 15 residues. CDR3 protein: CASSYSDRRNSPLHF. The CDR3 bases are TGTGCCAGCAGCTATTCGGACAGGAGGAATTCACCCCTCCACTTT.

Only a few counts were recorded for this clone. CDR3 in amino acids: CASSLSGGANVLTF. The CDR3 DNA sequence: TGCGCCAGCAGCCTCTCGGGAGGGGCCAACGTCCTGACTTTC. J is TRBJ2-6 and V is TRBV5-1; tentatively, D is TRBD2 (5 bases). Germline CDR1 and CDR2: SGHRS and YFSETQ. V lost 4 bases, J lost 4 bases, and 9 bases lay in between. This CDR3 is built from 14 residues.

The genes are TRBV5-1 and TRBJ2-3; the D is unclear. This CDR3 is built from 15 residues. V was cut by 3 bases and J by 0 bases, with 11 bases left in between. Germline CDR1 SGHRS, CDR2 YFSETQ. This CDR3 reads CASSSGILSTDTQYF. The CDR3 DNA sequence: TGCGCCAGCAGCTCAGGCATCCTTAGCACAGATACGCAGTATTTT.

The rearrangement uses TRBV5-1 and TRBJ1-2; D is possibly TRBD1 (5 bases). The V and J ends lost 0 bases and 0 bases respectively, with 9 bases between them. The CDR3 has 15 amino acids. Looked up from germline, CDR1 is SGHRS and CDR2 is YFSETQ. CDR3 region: CASSLVGGTNYGYTF. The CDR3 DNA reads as TGCGCCAGCAGCTTGGTTGGGGGGACTAACTATGGCTACACCTTC.

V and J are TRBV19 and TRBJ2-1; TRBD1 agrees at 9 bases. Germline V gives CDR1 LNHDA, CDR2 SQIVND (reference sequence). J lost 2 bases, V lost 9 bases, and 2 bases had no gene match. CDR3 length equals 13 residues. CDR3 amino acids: CASGQGTYNEQFF. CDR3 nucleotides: TGTGCCAGCGGACAGGGGACCTACAATGAGCAGTTCTTC. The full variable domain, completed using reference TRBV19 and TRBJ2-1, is DGGITQSPKYLFRKEGQNVTLSCEQNLNHDAMYWYRQDPGQGLRLIYYSQIVNDFQKGDIAEGYSVSREKKESFPLTVTSAQKNPTAFYLCASGQGTYNEQFFGPGTRLTVL.

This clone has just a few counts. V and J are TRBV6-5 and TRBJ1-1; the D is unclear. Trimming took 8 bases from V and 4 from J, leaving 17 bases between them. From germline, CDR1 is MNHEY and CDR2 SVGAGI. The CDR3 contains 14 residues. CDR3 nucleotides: TGTGCCAGCGCAAAGCGGGCATGGGGCACTGAAGCTTTCTTT. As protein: CASAKRAWGTEAFF.

The DNA for the CDR3 is TGTGCCTGGAGTGGGAGACAGGGCCTCCACTTT. It is translated as CAWSGRQGLHF. The V and J genes are TRBV30 and TRBJ1-6; 7 nucleotides agree with TRBD1. Germline V gene lookup returns CDR1 GTSNPN and CDR2 SVGIG (reference sequence). Losses at the gene ends were 1 base for V and 15 bases for J; bases not matched to a gene: 3. The CDR3 contains 11 residues.

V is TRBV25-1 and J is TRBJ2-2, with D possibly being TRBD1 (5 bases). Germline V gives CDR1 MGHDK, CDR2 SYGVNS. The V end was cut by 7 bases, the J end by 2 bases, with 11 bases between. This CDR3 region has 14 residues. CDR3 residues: CASTPQGNTGELFF. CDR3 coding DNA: TGTGCCAGCACCCCCCAGGGCAACACCGGGGAGCTGTTTTTT. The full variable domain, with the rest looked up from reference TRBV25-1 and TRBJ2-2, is EADIYQTPRYLVIGTGKKITLECSQTMGHDKMYWYQQDPGMELHLIHYSYGVNSTEKGDLSSESTVSRIRTEHFPLTLESARPSHTSQYLCASTPQGNTGELFFGEGSRLTVL.

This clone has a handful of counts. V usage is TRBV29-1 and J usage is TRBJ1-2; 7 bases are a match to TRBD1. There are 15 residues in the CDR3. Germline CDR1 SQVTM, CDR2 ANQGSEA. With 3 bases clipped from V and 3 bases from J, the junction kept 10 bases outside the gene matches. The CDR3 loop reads CSVDGPPGQDYGYTF. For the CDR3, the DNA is TGCAGCGTTGACGGACCCCCCGGACAGGACTATGGCTACACCTTC.

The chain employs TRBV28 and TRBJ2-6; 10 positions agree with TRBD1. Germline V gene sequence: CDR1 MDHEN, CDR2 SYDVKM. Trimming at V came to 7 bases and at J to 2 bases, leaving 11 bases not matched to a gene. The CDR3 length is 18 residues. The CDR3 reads CASTLMGQGRAGANVLTF. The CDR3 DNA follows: TGTGCCAGCACCCTAATGGGACAGGGGAGGGCTGGGGCCAACGTCCTGACTTTC.

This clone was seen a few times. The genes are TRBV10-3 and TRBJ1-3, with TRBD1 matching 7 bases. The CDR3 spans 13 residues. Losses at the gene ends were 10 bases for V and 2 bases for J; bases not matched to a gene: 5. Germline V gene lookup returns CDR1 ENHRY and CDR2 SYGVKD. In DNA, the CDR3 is TGTGCCACCTCGGGGACAGCTGGAAACACCATATATTTT. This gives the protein CATSGTAGNTIYF.

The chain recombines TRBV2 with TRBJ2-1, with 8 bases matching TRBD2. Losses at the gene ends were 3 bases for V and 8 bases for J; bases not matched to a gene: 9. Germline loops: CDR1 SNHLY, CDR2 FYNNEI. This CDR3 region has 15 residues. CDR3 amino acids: CASSDMSSGWDEQFF. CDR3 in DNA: TGTGCCAGCAGTGATATGTCTAGCGGGTGGGATGAGCAGTTCTTC.

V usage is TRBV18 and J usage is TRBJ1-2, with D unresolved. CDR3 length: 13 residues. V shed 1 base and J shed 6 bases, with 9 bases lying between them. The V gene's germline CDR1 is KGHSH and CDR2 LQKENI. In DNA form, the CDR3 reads TGTGCCAGCTCACCACGGGGAGTAGATGGCTACACCTTC. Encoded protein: CASSPRGVDGYTF.

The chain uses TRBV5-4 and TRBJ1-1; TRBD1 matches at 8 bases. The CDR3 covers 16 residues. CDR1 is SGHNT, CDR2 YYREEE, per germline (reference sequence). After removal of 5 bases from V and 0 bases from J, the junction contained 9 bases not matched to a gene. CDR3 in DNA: TGTGCCAGCAGGGCTACAGGGGGTTGGCTGAACACTGAAGCTTTCTTT. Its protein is CASRATGGWLNTEAFF.

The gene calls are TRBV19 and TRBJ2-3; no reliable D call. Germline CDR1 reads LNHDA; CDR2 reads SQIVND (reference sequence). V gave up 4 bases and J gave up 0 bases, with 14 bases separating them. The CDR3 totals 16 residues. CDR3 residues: CASSNPRTPSTDTQYF. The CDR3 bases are TGTGCCAGTAGTAACCCTCGCACACCCAGCACAGATACGCAGTATTTT.

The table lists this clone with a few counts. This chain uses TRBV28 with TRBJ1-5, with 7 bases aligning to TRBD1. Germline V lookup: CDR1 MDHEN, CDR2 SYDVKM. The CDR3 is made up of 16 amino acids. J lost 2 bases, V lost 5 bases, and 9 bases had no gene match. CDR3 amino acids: CASSPQTGLGNQPQHF. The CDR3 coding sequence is TGTGCCAGCAGTCCCCAGACAGGGTTGGGCAATCAGCCCCAGCATTTT.

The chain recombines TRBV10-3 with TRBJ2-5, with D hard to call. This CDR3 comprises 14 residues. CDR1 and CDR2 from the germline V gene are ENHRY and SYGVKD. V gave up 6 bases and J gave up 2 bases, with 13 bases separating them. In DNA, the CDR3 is TGTGCCATCAGAGGAGACGGATATCAAGAGACCCAGTACTTC. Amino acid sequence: CAIRGDGYQETQYF.